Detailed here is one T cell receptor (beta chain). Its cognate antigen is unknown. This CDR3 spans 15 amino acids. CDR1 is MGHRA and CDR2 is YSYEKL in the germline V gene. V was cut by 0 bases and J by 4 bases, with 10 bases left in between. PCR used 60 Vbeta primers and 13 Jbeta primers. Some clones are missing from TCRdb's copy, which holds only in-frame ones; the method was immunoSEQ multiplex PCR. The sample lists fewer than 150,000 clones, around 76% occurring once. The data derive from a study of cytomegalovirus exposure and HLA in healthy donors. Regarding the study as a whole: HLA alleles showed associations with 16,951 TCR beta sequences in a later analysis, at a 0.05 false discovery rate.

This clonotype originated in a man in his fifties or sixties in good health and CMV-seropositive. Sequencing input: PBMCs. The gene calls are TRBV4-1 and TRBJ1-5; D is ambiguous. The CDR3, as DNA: TGCGCCAGCAGCCAAGAAACCGCAGGAAATCAGCCCCAGCATTTT. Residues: CASSQETAGNQPQHF.